Below, one TCR beta chain is given with its context. This sample is part of a study of blood T cell repertoires in COVID-19. Study-level background: COVID-19 samples, acute and convalescent, were from the United States, Italy and Spain.

In the original processing: Amplification of reference gene primers provided the estimated nucleated cell counts. Assay used: immunoSEQ multiplex PCR; TCRdb lists only in-frame clones, some missing. V, J and clone size were drawn from that table, and D and trimming were deduced from the DNA. The table lists 100,000 to 150,000 clones, roughly four fifths of them singletons. Trimming removed 2 bases from V and 7 bases from J; junction bases left unmatched: 5. Germline V gives CDR1 MGHDK, CDR2 SYGVNS. The CDR3 runs 17 residues. This clonotype originated in a man between 60 and 75 years old with acute or convalescent COVID-19. Sequenced material: peripheral blood. The chain has TRBV25-1 and TRBJ2-4; 16 bases align to TRBD2. The CDR3 DNA reads TGTGCCAGCAGTGAAGCGGGACTAGCGGGAGGGGGTAACATTCAGTACTTC. The encoded protein is CASSEAGLAGGGNIQYF.